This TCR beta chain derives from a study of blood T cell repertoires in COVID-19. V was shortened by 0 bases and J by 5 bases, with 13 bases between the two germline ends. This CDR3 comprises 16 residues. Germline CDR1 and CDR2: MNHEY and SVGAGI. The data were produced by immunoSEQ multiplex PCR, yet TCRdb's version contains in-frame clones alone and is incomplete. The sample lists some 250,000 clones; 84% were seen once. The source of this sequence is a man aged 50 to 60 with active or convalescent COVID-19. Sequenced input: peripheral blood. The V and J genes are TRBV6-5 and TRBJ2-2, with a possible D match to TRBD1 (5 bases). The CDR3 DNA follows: TGTGCCAGCAGTTACTCCGACAGTTATGCGACCGGGGAGCTGTTTTTT. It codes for CASSYSDSYATGELFF.